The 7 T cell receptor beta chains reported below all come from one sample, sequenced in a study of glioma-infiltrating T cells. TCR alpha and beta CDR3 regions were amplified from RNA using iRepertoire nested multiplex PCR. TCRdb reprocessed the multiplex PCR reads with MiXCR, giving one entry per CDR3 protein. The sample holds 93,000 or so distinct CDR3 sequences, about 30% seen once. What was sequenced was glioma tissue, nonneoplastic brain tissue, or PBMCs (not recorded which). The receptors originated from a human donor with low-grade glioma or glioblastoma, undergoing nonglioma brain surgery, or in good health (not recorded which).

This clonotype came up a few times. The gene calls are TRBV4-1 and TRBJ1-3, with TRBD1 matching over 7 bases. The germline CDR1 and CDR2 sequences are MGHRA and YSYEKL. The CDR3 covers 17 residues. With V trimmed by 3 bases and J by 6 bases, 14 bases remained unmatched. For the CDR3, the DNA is TGCGCCAGCAGCCAGTACCCTCCGGGACAGCAGAAAAACACCATATATTTT. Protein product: CASSQYPPGQQKNTIYF.

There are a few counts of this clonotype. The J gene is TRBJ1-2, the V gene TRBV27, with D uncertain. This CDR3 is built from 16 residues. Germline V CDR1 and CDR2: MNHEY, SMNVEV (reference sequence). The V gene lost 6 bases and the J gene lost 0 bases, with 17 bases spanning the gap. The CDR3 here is CASSPNPVAANYGYTF. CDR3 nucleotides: TGTGCCAGCAGCCCCAACCCTGTTGCAGCTAACTATGGCTACACCTTC.

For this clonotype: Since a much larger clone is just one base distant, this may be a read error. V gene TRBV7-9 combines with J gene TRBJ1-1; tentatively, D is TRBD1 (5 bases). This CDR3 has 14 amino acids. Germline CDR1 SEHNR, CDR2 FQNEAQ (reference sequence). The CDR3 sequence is CASSSQGVNIEAFF. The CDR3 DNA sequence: TGTGCCAGCAGCTCGCAGGGCGTGAACATTGAAGCTTTCTTT.

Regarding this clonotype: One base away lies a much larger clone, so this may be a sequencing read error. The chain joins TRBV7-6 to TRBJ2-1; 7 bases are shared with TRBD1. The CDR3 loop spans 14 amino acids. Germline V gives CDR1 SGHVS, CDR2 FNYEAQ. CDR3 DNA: TGTGCCAGCAACTTATTGAGTACAGGGGATGAGCAGTTCTTC. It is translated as CASNLLSTGDEQFF.

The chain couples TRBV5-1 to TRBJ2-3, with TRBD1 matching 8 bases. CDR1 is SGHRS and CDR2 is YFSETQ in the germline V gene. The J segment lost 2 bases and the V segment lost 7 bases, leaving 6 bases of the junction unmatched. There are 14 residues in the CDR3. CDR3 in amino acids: CASFNQGATDTQYF. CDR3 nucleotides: TGCGCCAGCTTTAATCAGGGGGCCACAGATACGCAGTATTTT. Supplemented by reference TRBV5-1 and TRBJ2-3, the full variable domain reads KAGVTQTPRYLIKTRGQQVTLSCSPISGHRSVSWYQQTPGQGLQFLFEYFSETQRNKGNFPGRFSGRQFSNSRSEMNVSTLELGDSALYLCASFNQGATDTQYFGPGTRLTVL.

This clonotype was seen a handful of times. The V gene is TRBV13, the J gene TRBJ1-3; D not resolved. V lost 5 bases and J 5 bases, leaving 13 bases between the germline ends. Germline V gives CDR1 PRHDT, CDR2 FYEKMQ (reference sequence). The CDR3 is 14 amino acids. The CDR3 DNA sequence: TGTGCCAGCAGCACCGGACGTAGTAGAAACACCATATATTTT. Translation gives CASSTGRSRNTIYF.

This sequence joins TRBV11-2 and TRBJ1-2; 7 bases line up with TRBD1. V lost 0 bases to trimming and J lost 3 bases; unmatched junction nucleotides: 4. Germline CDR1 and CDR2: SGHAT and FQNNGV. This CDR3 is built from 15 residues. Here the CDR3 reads CASSLDRGQDYGYTF. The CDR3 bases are TGTGCCAGCAGCTTAGATCGAGGACAGGACTATGGCTACACCTTC.